The 5 T cell receptor beta chains given below trace back to one sample, sequenced in a study of patients and donors after allogeneic stem cell transplantation. TCRdb itself ran the RT-PCR reads through MiXCR, one entry per CDR3 protein. The table shows over 30,000 distinct CDR3 sequences, with around 40% occurring only once. Sequencing used blood, either unsorted or a sorted T cell fraction (not recorded which). The receptors were gathered from a human donor who was either an allogeneic HSCT recipient or a stem cell or donor lymphocyte infusion donor (not recorded which). It is not recorded whose cells these are; they may come from a transplant donor.

The chain links TRBV7-6 to TRBJ2-3; perhaps TRBD2 as D (5 bases). Germline V gene sequence: CDR1 SGHVS, CDR2 FNYEAQ. The CDR3 loop spans 14 amino acids. Trimming removed 7 bases from V and 6 bases from J, with 17 bases in between. CDR3 sequence (DNA): TGTGCCAGCACCCCGGGGTTGCCGGTGGATACGCAGTATTTT. Translation: CASTPGLPVDTQYF.

The J gene is TRBJ2-7, the V gene TRBV27, with TRBD2 identical over 7 bases. CDR1 and CDR2 (germline): MNHEY, SMNVEV (reference sequence). The CDR3 sequence is 15 residues long. With 4 bases clipped from V and 2 bases from J, the junction kept 8 bases outside the gene matches. The CDR3 coding sequence is TGTGCCAGCAGTTCCCTGGGAGGGCCAACCTACGAGCAGTACTTC. It encodes CASSSLGGPTYEQYF.

This clonotype was detected only a few times. The chain employs TRBV4-2 and TRBJ1-2, with D possibly being TRBD1 (5 bases). The CDR3 runs 13 residues. The germline gives CDR1 LGHNA, CDR2 YNFKEQ. V was trimmed by 3 bases and J by 8 bases, leaving 13 bases between them. The CDR3 protein is CASSQGTPEGYTF. Written as DNA, the CDR3 is TGTGCCAGCAGCCAGGGGACTCCTGAAGGCTACACCTTC.

This chain uses TRBV28 with TRBJ2-1; 7 bases align to TRBD2. CDR1 and CDR2 (germline): MDHEN, SYDVKM. This CDR3 region has 21 residues. V lost 2 bases, J lost 0 bases, and 19 bases stayed unmatched. In nucleotides, the CDR3 is TGTGCCAGCAGTTTAAGAGGACTAGTCCCGACCCTTCCTAGCTCCTACAATGAGCAGTTCTTC. Amino acids: CASSLRGLVPTLPSSYNEQFF.

The V gene is TRBV12-3 or TRBV12-4, the J gene TRBJ1-5, with 9 nucleotides matching TRBD1. V was clipped by 3 bases and J by 11 bases; unmatched bases: 8. The CDR3 runs to 14 residues. CDR3 DNA sequence: TGTGCCAGCAGTTTCGGGACAGGGACGTTGGCCCAGCATTTT. The encoded protein is CASSFGTGTLAQHF.